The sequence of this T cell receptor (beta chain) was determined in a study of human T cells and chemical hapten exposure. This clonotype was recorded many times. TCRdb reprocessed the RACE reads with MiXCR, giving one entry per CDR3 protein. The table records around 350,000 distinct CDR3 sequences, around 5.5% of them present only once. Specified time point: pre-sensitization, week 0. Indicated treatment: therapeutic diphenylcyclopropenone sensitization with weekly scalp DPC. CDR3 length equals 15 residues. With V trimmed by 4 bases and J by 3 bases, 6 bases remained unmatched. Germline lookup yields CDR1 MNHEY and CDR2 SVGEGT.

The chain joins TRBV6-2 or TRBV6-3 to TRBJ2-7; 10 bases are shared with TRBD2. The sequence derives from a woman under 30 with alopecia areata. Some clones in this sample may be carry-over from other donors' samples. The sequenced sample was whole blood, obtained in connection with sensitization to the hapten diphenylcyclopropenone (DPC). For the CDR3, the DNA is TGTGCCAGCAGTTCCCTAGCGGGGGCACTCTACGAGCAGTACTTC. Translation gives CASSSLAGALYEQYF.